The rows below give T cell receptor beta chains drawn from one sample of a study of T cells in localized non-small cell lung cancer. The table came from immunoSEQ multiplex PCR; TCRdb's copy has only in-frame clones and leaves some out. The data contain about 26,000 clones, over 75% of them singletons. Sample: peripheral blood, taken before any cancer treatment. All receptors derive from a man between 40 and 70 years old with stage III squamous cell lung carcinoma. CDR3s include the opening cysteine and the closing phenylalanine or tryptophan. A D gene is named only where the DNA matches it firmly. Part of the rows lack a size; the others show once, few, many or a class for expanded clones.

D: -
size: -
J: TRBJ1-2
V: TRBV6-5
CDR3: CATSGGTYGYTF
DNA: TGTGCCACCTCGGGGGGAACGTATGGCTACACCTTC

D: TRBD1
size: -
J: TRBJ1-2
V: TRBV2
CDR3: CASRDRASGYTF
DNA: TGTGCCAGCAGAGACAGGGCAAGTGGCTACACCTTC

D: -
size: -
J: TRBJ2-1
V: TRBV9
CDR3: CASSRTWRSQVNEQFF
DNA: TGTGCCAGCAGCCGGACTTGGCGGAGTCAGGTTAATGAGCAGTTCTTC

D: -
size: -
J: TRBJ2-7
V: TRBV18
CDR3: CASSPPGGLGYEQYF
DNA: TGTGCCAGCTCACCACCCGGGGGACTGGGCTACGAGCAGTACTTC

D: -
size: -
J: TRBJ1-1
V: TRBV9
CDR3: CASSVDGGKVAFF
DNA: TGTGCCAGCAGCGTAGACGGGGGGAAGGTGGCTTTCTTT

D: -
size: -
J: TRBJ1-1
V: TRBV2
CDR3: CASMPGAYTEAFF
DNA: TGTGCCAGCATGCCAGGGGCCTACACTGAAGCTTTCTTT

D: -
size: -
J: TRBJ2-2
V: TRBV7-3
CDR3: CASRDTNTGELFF
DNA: TGTGCCAGCAGGGATACTAACACCGGGGAGCTGTTTTTT

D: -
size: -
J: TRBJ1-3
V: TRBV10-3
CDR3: CATSGGSDTIYF
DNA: TGTGCCACCAGTGGGGGGAGTGACACCATATATTTT

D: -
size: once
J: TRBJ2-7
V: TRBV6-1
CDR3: CASNHRVGPYEQYF
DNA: TGTGCCAGTAACCACCGGGTTGGACCTTACGAGCAGTACTTC

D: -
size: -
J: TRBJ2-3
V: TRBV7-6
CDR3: CASSLNRADTQYF
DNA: TGTGCCAGCAGCTTAAATAGGGCAGATACGCAGTATTTT

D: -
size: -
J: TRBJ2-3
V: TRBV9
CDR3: CASSSRTVTDTQYF
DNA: TGTGCCAGCAGCTCTAGGACAGTCACAGATACGCAGTATTTT

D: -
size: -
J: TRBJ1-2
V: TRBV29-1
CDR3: CSAGHLNYGYTF
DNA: TGCAGCGCTGGACACCTGAACTATGGCTACACCTTC

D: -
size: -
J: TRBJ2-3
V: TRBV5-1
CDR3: CASRIEKTDTQYF
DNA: TGCGCCAGCCGTATCGAGAAGACAGATACGCAGTATTTT

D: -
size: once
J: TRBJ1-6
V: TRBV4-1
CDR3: CASRPTGLDSPLHF
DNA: TGCGCCAGCAGACCTACAGGGTTGGATTCACCCCTCCACTTT

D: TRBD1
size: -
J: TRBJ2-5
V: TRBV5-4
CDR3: CASSLNRDRVVETQYF
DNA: TGTGCCAGCAGCTTGAACCGGGACAGGGTGGTTGAGACCCAGTACTTC

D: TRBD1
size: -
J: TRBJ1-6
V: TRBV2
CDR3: CASKRTGQNSPLHF
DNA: TGTGCCAGCAAACGGACAGGGCAGAATTCACCCCTCCACTTT

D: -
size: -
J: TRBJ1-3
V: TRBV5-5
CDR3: CASSLAREHRGNTIYF
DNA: TGTGCCAGCAGCTTAGCCCGAGAACACCGTGGAAACACCATATATTTT

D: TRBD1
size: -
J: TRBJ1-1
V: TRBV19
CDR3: CASSARGENTEAFF
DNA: TGTGCCAGTAGTGCCAGGGGGGAGAACACTGAAGCTTTCTTT

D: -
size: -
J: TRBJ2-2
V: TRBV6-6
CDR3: CASIHTGELFF
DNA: TGTGCCAGCATTCACACCGGGGAGCTGTTTTTT

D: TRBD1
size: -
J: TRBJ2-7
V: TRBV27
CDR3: CASSLTGGRDEQYF
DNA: TGTGCCAGCAGTCTTACAGGGGGCCGGGACGAGCAGTACTTC

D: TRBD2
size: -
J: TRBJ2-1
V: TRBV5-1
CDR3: CASSFLAGGPYNEQFF
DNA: TGCGCCAGCAGCTTCTTAGCGGGGGGGCCCTACAATGAGCAGTTCTTC

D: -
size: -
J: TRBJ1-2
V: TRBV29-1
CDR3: CSVESVTGYGYTF
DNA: TGCAGCGTTGAATCTGTGACAGGCTATGGCTACACCTTC

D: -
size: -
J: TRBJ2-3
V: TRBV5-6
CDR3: CASSLADTQYF
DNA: TGTGCCAGCAGCTTGGCAGATACGCAGTATTTT

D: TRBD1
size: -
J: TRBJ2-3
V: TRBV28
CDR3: CASTQGQGIDTQYF
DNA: TGTGCCAGCACCCAAGGACAGGGAATAGATACGCAGTATTTT

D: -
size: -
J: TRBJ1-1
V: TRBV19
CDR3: CASREVRRGSEAFF
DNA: TGTGCCAGTAGGGAGGTCCGGCGGGGTTCTGAAGCTTTCTTT

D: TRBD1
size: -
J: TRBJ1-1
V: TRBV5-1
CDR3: CASSQGTANTEAFF
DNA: TGCGCCAGCAGCCAAGGGACAGCCAACACTGAAGCTTTCTTT

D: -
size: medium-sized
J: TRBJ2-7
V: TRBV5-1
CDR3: CASSLEDYEQYF
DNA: TGCGCCAGCAGCTTGGAGGACTACGAGCAGTACTTC

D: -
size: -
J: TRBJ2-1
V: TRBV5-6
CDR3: CASSLTGNKLQFF
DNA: TGTGCCAGCAGCTTGACCGGGAACAAATTGCAGTTCTTC

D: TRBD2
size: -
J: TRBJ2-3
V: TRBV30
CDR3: CAWRMLTSGGPDTQYF
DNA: TGTGCCTGGAGAATGCTGACTAGCGGGGGGCCGGATACGCAGTATTTT

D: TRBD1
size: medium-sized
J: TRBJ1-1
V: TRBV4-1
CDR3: CASSLSGEGAVEAFF
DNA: TGCGCCAGCAGCCTCTCAGGGGAGGGGGCAGTTGAAGCTTTCTTT

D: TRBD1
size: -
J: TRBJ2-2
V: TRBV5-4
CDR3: CASSSTRQGTGELFF
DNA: TGTGCCAGCAGCTCTACACGACAGGGTACCGGGGAGCTGTTTTTT

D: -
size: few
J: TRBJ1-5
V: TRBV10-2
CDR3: CASRSTWTVNQPQHF
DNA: TGCGCCAGCAGATCGACGTGGACGGTTAATCAGCCCCAGCATTTT

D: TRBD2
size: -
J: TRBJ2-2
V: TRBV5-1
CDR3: CASSFVAGGPGELFF
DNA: TGCGCCAGCAGCTTCGTAGCGGGAGGGCCGGGGGAGCTGTTTTTT

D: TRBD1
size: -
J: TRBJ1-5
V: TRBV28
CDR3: CASSSGQALNQPQHF
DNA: TGTGCCAGCAGCTCAGGACAGGCCTTAAATCAGCCCCAGCATTTT

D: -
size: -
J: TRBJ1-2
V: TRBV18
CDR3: CASSPPRGGYTF
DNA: TGTGCCAGCTCACCACCACGGGGTGGCTACACCTTC

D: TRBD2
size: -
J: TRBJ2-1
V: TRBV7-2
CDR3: CASSLVLAGGSEQFF
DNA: TGTGCCAGCAGCTTAGTCCTAGCGGGAGGAAGTGAGCAGTTCTTC